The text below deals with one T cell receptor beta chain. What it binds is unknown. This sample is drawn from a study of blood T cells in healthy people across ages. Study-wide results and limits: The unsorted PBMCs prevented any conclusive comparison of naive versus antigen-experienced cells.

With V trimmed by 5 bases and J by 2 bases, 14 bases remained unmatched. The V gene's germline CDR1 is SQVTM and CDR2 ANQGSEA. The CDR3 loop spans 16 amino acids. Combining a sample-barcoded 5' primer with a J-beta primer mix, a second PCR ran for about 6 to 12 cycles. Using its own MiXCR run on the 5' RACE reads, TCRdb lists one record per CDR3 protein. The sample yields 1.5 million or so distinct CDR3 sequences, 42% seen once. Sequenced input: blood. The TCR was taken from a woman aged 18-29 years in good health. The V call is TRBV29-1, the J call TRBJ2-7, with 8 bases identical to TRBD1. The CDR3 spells CSVPTGRGQEPYEQYF. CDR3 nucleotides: TGCAGCGTTCCCACGGGGCGGGGACAGGAGCCCTACGAGCAGTACTTC.